Below are 28 T cell receptor beta chains sequenced from a single sample in a study of OX40 agonist ivuxolimab in advanced cancers. Produced via immunoSEQ multiplex PCR; TCRdb's table is partial and in-frame only. The sample lists about 70,000 clones; roughly 82% were seen once. The sample in question was CD4+ or CD8+ T cells sorted from blood, obtained in a trial of the OX40 agonist ivuxolimab. All receptors come from an adult with an advanced solid tumor such as melanoma, head and neck, liver or kidney cancer.

The J gene is TRBJ2-7, the V gene TRBV6-1, with 11 positions matching TRBD2. V lost 5 bases to trimming and J lost 4 bases; unmatched junction nucleotides: 7. Germline V CDR1 and CDR2: MNHNS, SASEGT. This CDR3 region has 15 residues. The CDR3 region has the DNA TGTGCCAGCAGTCTGACTAGCGGGACTTATTACGAGCAGTACTTC. This gives the protein CASSLTSGTYYEQYF.

This chain links TRBV20-1 with TRBJ2-7; D possibly corresponds to TRBD1 (6 bases). This CDR3 spans 11 amino acids. From germline, CDR1 is DFQATT and CDR2 SNEGSKA (reference sequence). Trimming took 3 bases from V and 7 from J, leaving 10 bases between them. CDR3: CSASRGEEQYF. CDR3 DNA: TGCAGTGCTAGCAGGGGCGAAGAGCAGTACTTC.

This clone has just a few counts. The J gene is TRBJ2-1, the V gene TRBV2; D may match TRBD1 or TRBD2 (5 bases each). The CDR3 length is 11 residues. Trimming shortened V by 6 bases and J by 7 bases, and 7 bases separated the two germline ends. Per the germline V gene, CDR1 is SNHLY and CDR2 is FYNNEI. CDR3 sequence reads: CASRRGNEQFF. The DNA for the CDR3 is TGTGCCAGCAGGAGGGGAAATGAGCAGTTCTTC.

V usage is TRBV21-1 and J usage is TRBJ1-4. TRBV21-1 constitutes a pseudogene. The CDR3 is 15 amino acids. The CDR3 DNA reads as TGTGCCAGCAGCAGGCTCCGGACAACTAATGAAAAACTGTTTTTT. Amino acids: CASSRLRTTNEKLFF.

The chain employs TRBV5-6 and TRBJ2-6, with D maybe TRBD1 (6 bases). Trimming cost V 3 bases and J 5 bases, with 15 bases left between them. Germline CDR1 reads SGHDT; CDR2 reads YYEEEE. This CDR3 spans 16 amino acids. The DNA of the CDR3 is TGTGCCAGCAGCTCGACAGGAGCCCACTGGGCCAACGTCCTGACTTTC. This encodes CASSSTGAHWANVLTF.

This sequence joins TRBV4-1 and TRBJ2-7; 7 bases are a match to TRBD1. CDR1 MGHRA and CDR2 YSYEKL come from the germline V gene. J was trimmed by 6 bases and V by 4 bases; bases with no gene match: 15. The length of the CDR3 is 16 residues. The CDR3 region has the DNA TGCGCCAGCAGCCCGCTCACCATAGAGGGGGCGGGCGAGCAGTACTTC. Its protein is CASSPLTIEGAGEQYF.

This clone occurred once. Here the CDR3 DNA reads TGCGCCAGCATGAGGGGGTTAAAACAGCCCCAGCATTTT. Translated, it gives CASMRGLKQPQHF. The chain links TRBV10-1 to TRBJ1-5; D may be TRBD1 (6 bases). The CDR3 loop spans 13 amino acids. V was cut by 7 bases and J by 7 bases, with 14 bases left in between. Germline CDR1 is WNHNN and CDR2 is SYGVQD (reference sequence).

This clone was picked up a small number of times. The J gene is TRBJ1-2, the V gene TRBV5-6; D remains ambiguous. With 4 bases removed from V and 0 bases from J, the gap between germline ends came to 16 bases. Germline lookup yields CDR1 SGHDT and CDR2 YYEEEE. CDR3 size: 16 residues. The DNA of the CDR3 is TGTGCCAGCAGCCCCTTTGGGCAGACCGCTAACTATGGCTACACCTTC. The encoded protein is CASSPFGQTANYGYTF.

V gene TRBV5-4 combines with J gene TRBJ2-1; 13 bases fit TRBD2. This CDR3 region has 16 residues. The germline gives CDR1 SGHNT, CDR2 YYREEE (reference sequence). J was trimmed by 3 bases and V by 4 bases; bases with no gene match: 4. This CDR3 reads CASSPTSGGNYNEQFF. The CDR3 DNA reads TGTGCCAGCAGCCCGACTAGCGGGGGGAACTACAATGAGCAGTTCTTC.

The gene calls are TRBV9 and TRBJ2-5; 10 nucleotides align to TRBD1. The germline gives CDR1 SGDLS, CDR2 YYNGEE. This CDR3 contains 15 residues. The V gene end was trimmed by 1 base and the J gene end by 5 bases; junction bases not matched to a gene: 5. CDR3 nucleotides: TGTGCCAGCAGCGTAATAGGGACAGGGGCTGAGACCCAGTACTTC. Encoded protein: CASSVIGTGAETQYF. Combining the CDR3 with reference TRBV9 and TRBJ2-5 gives the whole variable domain DSGVTQTPKHLITATGQRVTLRCSPRSGDLSVYWYQQSLDQGLQFLIQYYNGEERAKGNILERFSAQQFPDLHSELNLSSLELGDSALYFCASSVIGTGAETQYFGPGTRLLVL.

The chain employs TRBV28 and TRBJ1-2; 7 bases map to TRBD1. Germline trimming cut 2 bases from V and 6 bases from J; bases unmatched to any gene: 3. Germline V lookup: CDR1 MDHEN, CDR2 SYDVKM. This CDR3 has 13 residues. The CDR3 reads CASSLRRGDGYTF. Written as DNA, the CDR3 is TGTGCCAGCAGTTTACGCAGGGGGGATGGCTACACCTTC.

The CDR3 nucleotides are TGTGCCAGCAGTTACTCGAGCTCTGACAGGGGCTATGGCTACACCTTC. This sequence encodes CASSYSSSDRGYGYTF. The rearrangement uses TRBV6-5 and TRBJ1-2; 8 bases are shared with TRBD1. Unmatched junction bases numbered 7, after V lost 0 bases and J lost 4 bases. Germline V gives CDR1 MNHEY, CDR2 SVGAGI. The CDR3 extends over 16 amino acids.

The V gene is TRBV2, the J gene TRBJ1-5; unclear D gene. Trimming removed 7 bases from V and 7 bases from J, with 11 bases in between. Germline values: CDR1 SNHLY, CDR2 FYNNEI. This CDR3 comprises 12 residues. The CDR3 bases are TGTGCCAGCACGACTACGGGACAGCCCCAGCATTTT. Translation gives CASTTTGQPQHF.

The V call is TRBV5-1, the J call TRBJ2-1, with D perhaps matching TRBD2 (6 bases). Germline loops: CDR1 SGHRS, CDR2 YFSETQ. The CDR3 spans 15 residues. Trimming removed 5 bases from V and 3 bases from J, with 15 bases in between. DNA of the CDR3: TGCGCCAGCAGTAAAAGCGGGTACAACTACAATGAGCAGTTCTTC. Protein product: CASSKSGYNYNEQFF.

The chain has TRBV20-1 and TRBJ1-1, with D unclear. Germline V gene lookup returns CDR1 DFQATT and CDR2 SNEGSKA (reference sequence). V was trimmed by 3 bases and J by 7 bases, leaving 3 bases between them. The CDR3 length is 9 residues. CDR3 DNA sequence: TGCAGTGCTAGGTATGAAGCTTTCTTT. It specifies CSARYEAFF.

The sample holds a few counts of this clone. V and J are TRBV7-9 and TRBJ1-1; D is unclear. The germline CDR1 and CDR2 sequences are SEHNR and FQNEAQ (reference sequence). V was clipped by 1 base and J by 1 base, with 10 bases between them. The CDR3 spans 15 residues. CDR3 coding DNA: TGTGCCAGCAGCTTAGAAAAGGGAGGGAACACTGAAGCTTTCTTT. Amino acid sequence: CASSLEKGGNTEAFF.

This clone was observed a handful of times. V and J are TRBV9 and TRBJ2-1, with 9 nucleotides matching TRBD2. CDR3 length: 14 amino acids. V shed 3 bases and J 9 bases; nucleotides not matched to a gene: 7. CDR1 is SGDLS and CDR2 is YYNGEE in the germline V gene. The CDR3, as DNA: TGTGCCAGCAGCGGACGACTAGCGGTGGGTGAGCAGTTCTTC. Its translation: CASSGRLAVGEQFF.

This clone was recorded only once. V usage is TRBV6-6 and J usage is TRBJ2-3, with no clear D. The CDR3 contains 14 residues. Trimming stripped 0 bases from V and 3 bases from J, with 7 bases between. Germline loops: CDR1 MNHNY, CDR2 SVGAGI (reference sequence). The DNA of the CDR3 is TGTGCCAGCAGTTACTCCCAAGGGACAGATACGCAGTATTTT. Translated, it gives CASSYSQGTDTQYF.

This chain uses TRBV6-1 with TRBJ2-7; 9 bases line up with TRBD2. The CDR3 spans 16 residues. The trim removed 0 bases at V and 6 bases at J, leaving 9 bases unmatched. Germline V gene data show CDR1 as MNHNS and CDR2 as SASEGT. DNA for the CDR3: TGTGCCAGCAGTGAAGCTCAAGCGGGAGGTTTCTTCGAGCAGTACTTC. It encodes CASSEAQAGGFFEQYF.

This clone was recorded only once. V gene TRBV5-4 combines with J gene TRBJ1-4; 9 bases line up with TRBD1. The V gene's germline CDR1 is SGHNT and CDR2 YYREEE (reference sequence). This CDR3 contains 14 residues. The ends lost 4 bases at V and 8 bases at J; junction bases unmatched: 6. The CDR3 DNA follows: TGTGCCAGCAGCGTACAGGGGGCAGAGGAAAAACTGTTTTTT. It codes for CASSVQGAEEKLFF.

The chain is built from TRBV9 and TRBJ2-3; 9 nucleotides line up with TRBD1. The germline CDR1 and CDR2 sequences are SGDLS and YYNGEE. V gave up 1 base and J gave up 10 bases; unmatched junction bases: 4. CDR3 length: 13 residues. CDR3 sequence reads: CASSVRGDRAQYF. The CDR3 DNA is TGTGCCAGCAGCGTACGTGGGGACAGGGCGCAGTATTTT.

This chain links TRBV6-5 with TRBJ2-5, with D hard to call. Per the germline V gene, CDR1 is MNHEY and CDR2 is SVGAGI. The V and J ends lost 5 bases and 1 base respectively, with 5 bases between them. CDR3 size: 12 residues. The CDR3: CASSDLQETQYF. The CDR3 DNA sequence: TGTGCCAGCAGTGACCTCCAAGAGACCCAGTACTTC.

The chain carries TRBV6-6 and TRBJ2-3; either TRBD1 or TRBD2 may supply D (5 bases each). Germline CDR1 is MNHNY and CDR2 is SVGAGI (reference sequence). This CDR3 spans 15 amino acids. The V end was cut by 4 bases, the J end by 3 bases, with 14 bases between. The CDR3 spells CASSLPGRGTDTQYF. In DNA, the CDR3 is TGTGCCAGCAGTTTACCGGGACGAGGAACAGATACGCAGTATTTT.

In this sample, this clone turned up a few times. The chain recombines TRBV16 with TRBJ1-5, with D hard to call. Germline V gene sequence: CDR1 KGHSY, CDR2 FQNENV. Trimming took 0 bases from V and 0 from J, leaving 9 bases between them. The CDR3 is 16 amino acids. Here the CDR3 DNA reads TGTGCCAGCAGCCAATCGGCAGGCGGTAGCAATCAGCCCCAGCATTTT. Protein: CASSQSAGGSNQPQHF.

The rearrangement uses TRBV28 and TRBJ2-7; 10 nucleotides line up with TRBD2. The junction had 11 bases not matched to a gene; V was cut back by 6 bases and J by 3 bases. The CDR3 extends over 16 amino acids. Germline CDR1 reads MDHEN; CDR2 reads SYDVKM. CDR3 sequence: CASSLSSGGRHYEQYF. The CDR3 region has the DNA TGTGCCAGCAGCCTCTCTAGCGGGGGCCGGCACTACGAGCAGTACTTC.

The chain recombines TRBV6-1 with TRBJ1-3; D is possibly TRBD1 (5 bases). In germline, CDR1 is MNHNS, CDR2 SASEGT. The germline V and J ends were trimmed by 2 bases and 5 bases, with 13 bases remaining between them. The CDR3 spans 15 residues. CDR3 protein: CASSENRDSRNTIYF. As DNA, the CDR3 is TGTGCCAGCAGTGAAAACCGCGACAGTAGAAACACCATATATTTT.

CDR3 sequence reads: CASSRGGLETQYF. Here the CDR3 DNA reads TGTGCCAGCAGCCGCGGGGGCTTGGAGACCCAGTACTTC. The chain recombines TRBV7-2 with TRBJ2-5, with D tentatively TRBD2 (7 bases). CDR3 length: 13 residues. Germline CDR1 reads SGHTA; CDR2 reads FQGNSA. V was pared by 5 bases and J by 5 bases, with 12 bases between. The whole variable domain, remainder taken from reference TRBV7-2 and TRBJ2-5, is GAGVSQSPSNKVTEKGKDVELRCDPISGHTALYWYRQSLGQGLEFLIYFQGNSAPDKSGLPSDRFSAERTGGSVSTLTIQRTQQEDSAVYLCASSRGGLETQYFGPGTRLLVL.

V usage is TRBV6-1 and J usage is TRBJ2-5; 12 positions match TRBD1. With 10 bases clipped from V and 4 bases from J, the junction kept 7 bases outside the gene matches. The CDR3 is made up of 14 amino acids. Germline V gene sequence: CDR1 MNHNS, CDR2 SASEGT. CDR3 region: CATPGTGGGETQYF. The CDR3 nucleotides are TGTGCCACCCCCGGGACAGGGGGCGGAGAGACCCAGTACTTC.